A single count supports the clone carrying this T cell receptor (beta chain). Its antigen is unidentified. TCRdb's copy holds only in-frame clones and misses some; the assay was immunoSEQ multiplex PCR. The sample has 200,000 or so clones, approximately 94% seen once. This CDR3 comprises 13 residues. Germline CDR1 SGHTS, CDR2 YDEGEE. Trimming shortened V by 1 base and J by 7 bases, and 9 bases separated the two germline ends. This entry is derived from a study of T cell responses to AZD1222 COVID-19 vaccine. Overall study findings and caveats: Repertoires in all cases were sampled only once the peak T cell response had passed.

The source was peripheral blood, collected on day 0 of MenACWY control vaccination. The V call is TRBV5-8, the J call TRBJ1-5, with TRBD1 as a possible D gene (6 bases). The sequence derives from an adult in good health. The CDR3: CASSLLQGQPQHF. The CDR3 DNA sequence: TGTGCCAGCAGCTTGCTACAGGGACAGCCCCAGCATTTT.